This TCR beta chain was found in a study of T-cell memory formation after mild COVID-19. The wider study: Largely donor-specific TCR clusters were found. Study conclusions and caveats: Clones shrinking from day 15 to 85 showed even CD4/CD8 mixes; later expanders tilted CD4+.

TCRdb fed the 5' RACE reads into MiXCR, producing one record per CDR3 protein. The repertoire holds hundreds of thousands of distinct CDR3 sequences, with around 24% as singletons. Germline values: CDR1 KGHSH, CDR2 LQKENI. CDR3 length: 14 amino acids. With V trimmed by 4 bases and J by 0 bases, 0 bases remained unmatched. This clonotype was observed a handful of times. Its antigen is undetermined. The chain combines TRBV18 with TRBJ1-5, with 7 bases fitting TRBD1. Sequencing input: PBMCs or a T cell subset sorted from them (not recorded which). This receptor was obtained from an adult woman who had mild COVID-19 (a few samples of this study predate the infection). Cell type and time point are not known. The CDR3 sequence: CASSQGASNQPQHF. The DNA of the CDR3 is TGTGCCAGCTCACAGGGGGCTAGCAATCAGCCCCAGCATTTT. The variable domain in full, with the rest retrieved from reference TRBV18 and TRBJ1-5, is NAGVMQNPRHLVRRRGQEARLRCSPMKGHSHVYWYRQLPEEGLKFMVYLQKENIIDESGMPKERFSAEFPKEGPSILRIQQVVRGDSAAYFCASSQGASNQPQHFGDGTRLSIL.